Below, 12 T cell receptor beta chains from the same sample are listed, as sequenced in a study of shared T cell receptors in the human thymus. Here immunoSEQ multiplex PCR was the method, and the copy in TCRdb shows in-frame clones only, minus some. The top ten hold 0.0085% to 0.012% of the sample, which has hundreds of thousands of clones, 88% seen once. The sample was also linked to a second study, of human thymus T cells.

Material: thymocytes. These receptors originate from a boy in the first two years of life with a congenital heart defect.

V is TRBV27 and J is TRBJ1-1, with a tentative D call TRBD1 (6 bases). CDR3 length equals 13 residues. The germline gives CDR1 MNHEY, CDR2 SMNVEV (reference sequence). V lost 4 bases, J lost 8 bases, and 14 bases lay in between. In DNA form, the CDR3 reads TGTGCCAGCAGTTCCGGGGACACGAAAGAAGCTTTCTTT. Encoded protein: CASSSGDTKEAFF.

The V call is TRBV5-4, the J call TRBJ2-2; D is unclear. Germline V CDR1 and CDR2: SGHNT, YYREEE (reference sequence). The V end lost 4 bases, the J end lost 3 bases, and 4 bases lay between the germline ends. CDR3 length equals 12 residues. The CDR3: CASSIDTGELFF. In DNA form, the CDR3 reads TGTGCCAGCAGCATAGACACCGGGGAGCTGTTTTTT.

V gene TRBV5-6 combines with J gene TRBJ2-5, with 8 bases aligning to TRBD1. Germline loops: CDR1 SGHDT, CDR2 YYEEEE. This CDR3 spans 16 amino acids. With 4 bases clipped from V and 0 bases from J, the junction kept 8 bases outside the gene matches. CDR3 coding DNA: TGTGCCAGCAGCGACCTGACAGGGGACCACCAAGAGACCCAGTACTTC. As protein: CASSDLTGDHQETQYF.

This clone showed up just once. The gene calls are TRBV14 and TRBJ1-2; D possibly corresponds to TRBD1 (6 bases). This CDR3 is built from 16 residues. V was clipped by 0 bases and J by 2 bases, with 13 bases between them. CDR1 is SGHDN and CDR2 is FVKESK in the germline V gene. CDR3 DNA: TGTGCCAGCAGCCAAGAAAACGGGGGGCGCAACTATGGCTACACCTTC. Encoded protein: CASSQENGGRNYGYTF.

This chain uses TRBV29-1 with TRBJ2-7, with D possibly matching TRBD1 (6 bases). This CDR3 is built from 12 residues. Trimming took off 7 bases at V and 6 bases at J, with 16 bases between the two ends. Per germline, CDR1 SQVTM and CDR2 ANQGSEA. The CDR3 nucleotides read TGCAGCGCCGAGACAGGTACGGGCGAGCAGTACTTC. Its protein is CSAETGTGEQYF.

The CDR3 is CASRKTGDRVSGNTIYF. The CDR3 nucleotides are TGTGCCAGCAGAAAGACAGGGGATAGGGTCTCTGGAAACACCATATATTTT. The chain has TRBV28 and TRBJ1-3; 8 bases fit TRBD1. V shed 6 bases and J 0 bases; nucleotides not matched to a gene: 10. Germline V lookup: CDR1 MDHEN, CDR2 SYDVKM. CDR3 length: 17 amino acids. The full variable domain, rest sourced from reference TRBV28 and TRBJ1-3, is DVKVTQSSRYLVKRTGEKVFLECVQDMDHENMFWYRQDPGLGLRLIYFSYDVKMKEKGDIPEGYSVSREKKERFSLILESASTNQTSMYLCASRKTGDRVSGNTIYFGEGSWLTVV.

The rearrangement joins TRBV30 to TRBJ2-3, with D perhaps TRBD2 (6 bases). The CDR3 consists of 14 residues. Trimming took off 0 bases at V and 4 bases at J, with 11 bases between the two ends. Germline V gene sequence: CDR1 GTSNPN, CDR2 SVGIG (reference sequence). CDR3 sequence (DNA): TGTGCCTGGAGTGTAAGCGGGCTGGCAGATACGCAGTATTTT. It encodes CAWSVSGLADTQYF. The whole variable domain, remainder taken from reference TRBV30 and TRBJ2-3, is SQTIHQWPATLVQPVGSPLSLECTVEGTSNPNLYWYRQAAGRGLQLLFYSVGIGQISSEVPQNLSASRPQDRQFILSSKKLLLSDSGFYLCAWSVSGLADTQYFGPGTRLTVL.

This clone was picked up one time. This chain uses TRBV5-6 with TRBJ2-5; 7 nucleotides line up with TRBD2. This CDR3 comprises 16 residues. After removal of 3 bases from V and 1 base from J, the junction contained 9 bases not matched to a gene. Per germline, CDR1 SGHDT and CDR2 YYEEEE. As DNA, the CDR3 is TGTGCCAGCAGCTCACCCGGAGGGAGGGGCCAAGAGACCCAGTACTTC. Translating it yields CASSSPGGRGQETQYF.

CDR3: CASSKTGHLAKNIQYF. DNA of the CDR3: TGTGCCAGCAGTAAGACAGGGCATCTAGCCAAAAACATTCAGTACTTC. V is TRBV2 and J is TRBJ2-4, with TRBD1 identical over 7 bases. The trim removed 5 bases at V and 0 bases at J, leaving 7 bases unmatched. The CDR3 has 16 residues. Germline CDR1 SNHLY, CDR2 FYNNEI.

The chain uses TRBV11-3 and TRBJ2-7, with TRBD2 as a possible D gene (5 bases). This CDR3 spans 11 amino acids. V shed 8 bases and J shed 4 bases, with 9 bases lying between them. Germline CDR1 reads SGHNT; CDR2 reads YENEEA. The CDR3: CASSAGYEQYF. The CDR3 DNA reads TGTGCCAGCTCCGCGGGTTACGAGCAGTACTTC.

The V and J genes are TRBV4-2 and TRBJ2-3, with 8 positions matching TRBD2. The CDR3 loop spans 20 amino acids. Germline CDR1 and CDR2: LGHNA and YNFKEQ. The V gene end was trimmed by 0 bases and the J gene end by 2 bases; junction bases not matched to a gene: 16. The CDR3 here is CASSQDLGRAHNPLTDTQYF. The CDR3 DNA sequence: TGTGCCAGCAGCCAAGATCTCGGGAGGGCACATAACCCCCTCACAGATACGCAGTATTTT.

The chain employs TRBV19 and TRBJ1-4; 10 positions match TRBD1. The V gene end was trimmed by 6 bases and the J gene end by 7 bases; junction bases not matched to a gene: 5. This CDR3 comprises 14 residues. Germline V CDR1 and CDR2: LNHDA, SQIVND (reference sequence). CDR3 in amino acids: CASRSGTGAEKLFF. The CDR3, as DNA: TGTGCCAGTAGATCCGGGACAGGGGCTGAAAAACTGTTTTTT.